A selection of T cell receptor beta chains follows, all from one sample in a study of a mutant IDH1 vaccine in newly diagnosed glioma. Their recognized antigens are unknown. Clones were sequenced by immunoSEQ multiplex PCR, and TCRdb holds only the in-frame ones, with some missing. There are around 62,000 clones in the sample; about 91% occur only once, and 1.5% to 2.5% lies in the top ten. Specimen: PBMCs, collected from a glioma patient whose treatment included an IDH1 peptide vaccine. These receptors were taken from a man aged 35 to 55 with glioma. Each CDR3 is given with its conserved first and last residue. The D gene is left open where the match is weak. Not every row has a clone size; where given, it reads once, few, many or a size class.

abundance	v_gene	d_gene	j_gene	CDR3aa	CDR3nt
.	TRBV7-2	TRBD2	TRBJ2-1	CASSALAGGSYNEQFF	TGTGCCAGCAGCGCCCTAGCGGGAGGATCCTACAATGAGCAGTTCTTC
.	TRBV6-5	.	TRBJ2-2	CASSYRLDAGELFF	TGTGCCAGCAGTTACCGCCTAGATGCCGGGGAGCTGTTTTTT
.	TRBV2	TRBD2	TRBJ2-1	CATSTSGGGSSYNEQFF	TGTGCCACCAGTACTAGCGGGGGGGGTAGCTCCTACAATGAGCAGTTCTTC
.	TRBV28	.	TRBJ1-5	CASPPPTESNQPQHF	TGTGCCAGCCCCCCCCCGACAGAAAGCAATCAGCCCCAGCATTTT
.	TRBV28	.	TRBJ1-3	CASSKAPRSTIYF	TGTGCCAGCAGCAAGGCCCCGAGGAGCACCATATATTTT
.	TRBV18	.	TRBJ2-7	CASSPLRDSEQYF	TGTGCCAGCTCACCACTTCGGGACTCCGAGCAGTACTTC
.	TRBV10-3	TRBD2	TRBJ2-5	CAISGTGTKETQYF	TGTGCCATCTCGGGGACCGGGACTAAAGAGACCCAGTACTTC
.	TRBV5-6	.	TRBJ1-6	CASSLGGSHNSPLHF	TGTGCCAGCAGCTTGGGAGGGTCTCATAATTCACCCCTCCACTTT
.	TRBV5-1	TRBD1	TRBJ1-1	CASSRGRDRAEGGTEAFF	TGCGCCAGCAGCCGTGGAAGGGACAGGGCTGAGGGAGGCACTGAAGCTTTCTTT
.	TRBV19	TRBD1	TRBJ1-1	CASSYPPGQGVAEAFF	TGTGCCAGTAGTTACCCCCCGGGACAGGGAGTGGCTGAAGCTTTCTTT
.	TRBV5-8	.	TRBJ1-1	CASSRLGSGTNTEAFF	TGTGCCAGCAGCCGGCTGGGTTCCGGGACGAACACTGAAGCTTTCTTT
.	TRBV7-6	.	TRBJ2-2	CASSDSAASTGELFF	TGTGCCAGCAGCGATTCAGCGGCTTCCACCGGGGAGCTGTTTTTT
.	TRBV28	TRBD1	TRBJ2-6	CASSPSGGYGANVLTF	TGTGCCAGCAGTCCATCAGGGGGCTATGGGGCCAACGTCCTGACTTTC
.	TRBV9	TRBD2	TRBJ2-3	CAVAVTSGATDTQYF	TGTGCCGTGGCTGTTACTAGCGGGGCCACAGATACGCAGTATTTT
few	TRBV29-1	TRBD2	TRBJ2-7	CSVRGLDTYEQYF	TGCAGCGTCCGAGGACTAGATACCTACGAGCAGTACTTC
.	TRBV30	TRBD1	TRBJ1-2	CAWSRRRDRVGYTF	TGTGCCTGGAGTCGACGCCGGGACAGGGTTGGCTACACCTTC
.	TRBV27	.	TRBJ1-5	CASSLRGAGNQPQHF	TGTGCCAGCAGTTTACGTGGGGCGGGCAATCAGCCCCAGCATTTT
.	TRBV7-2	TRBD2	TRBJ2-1	CASSLERGPYEQFF	TGTGCCAGCAGCCTCGAGCGGGGGCCCTATGAGCAGTTCTTC
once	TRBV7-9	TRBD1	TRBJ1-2	CASRYPQGTTYGYTF	TGTGCCAGCAGGTACCCACAGGGGACTACCTATGGCTACACCTTC
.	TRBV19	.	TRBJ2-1	CASSYRVNEQFF	TGTGCCAGTAGTTACAGGGTAAATGAGCAGTTCTTC
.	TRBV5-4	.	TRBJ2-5	CASSLRGGETQYF	TGTGCCAGCAGCCTACGGGGCGGAGAGACCCAGTACTTC
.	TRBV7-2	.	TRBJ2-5	CASSWGVAETQYF	TGTGCCAGCAGCTGGGGGGTGGCGGAGACCCAGTACTTC
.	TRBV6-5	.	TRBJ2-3	CASSYERGTDTQYF	TGTGCCAGCAGTTACGAGCGGGGCACAGATACGCAGTATTTT
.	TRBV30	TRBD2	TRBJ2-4	CAWSRTSGGDIQYF	TGTGCCTGGAGTCGGACTAGCGGGGGGGACATTCAGTACTTC
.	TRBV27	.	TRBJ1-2	CASSFLSRTGNYGYTF	TGTGCCAGCAGTTTTCTCAGCAGAACTGGGAACTATGGCTACACCTTC
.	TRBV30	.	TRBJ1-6	CAWSVGFGSPLHF	TGTGCCTGGAGTGTGGGGTTTGGGTCACCCCTCCACTTT
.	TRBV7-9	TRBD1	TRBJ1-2	CASSSFPTGRDYGYTF	TGTGCCAGCAGCTCGTTCCCGACAGGGAGGGACTATGGCTACACCTTC
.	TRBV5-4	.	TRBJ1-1	CASSLETPMNTEAFF	TGTGCCAGCAGCTTGGAGACACCCATGAACACTGAAGCTTTCTTT
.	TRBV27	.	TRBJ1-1	CASRGGTHTNTEAFF	TGTGCCAGCAGGGGGGGGACCCACACGAACACTGAAGCTTTCTTT
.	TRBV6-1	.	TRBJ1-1	CASSVDADEHTEAFF	TGTGCCAGCAGTGTGGATGCGGATGAGCACACTGAAGCTTTCTTT
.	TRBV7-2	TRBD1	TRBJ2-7	CASSFDPTGTYEQYF	TGTGCCAGCAGCTTCGACCCGACAGGGACCTACGAGCAGTACTTC
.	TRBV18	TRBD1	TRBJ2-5	CASSPIKGAGETQYF	TGTGCCAGCTCACCAATCAAGGGGGCCGGAGAGACCCAGTACTTC
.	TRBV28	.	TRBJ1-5	CASSPPRANQPQHF	TGTGCCAGCAGTCCCCCAAGAGCCAATCAGCCCCAGCATTTT
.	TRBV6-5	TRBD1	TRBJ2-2	CASSSDRGRTGELFF	TGTGCCAGCAGTTCCGACAGGGGGCGCACCGGGGAGCTGTTTTTT
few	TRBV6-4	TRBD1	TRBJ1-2	CASSDSNRGPFYGYTF	TGTGCCAGCAGTGACTCGAACAGGGGCCCTTTCTATGGCTACACCTTC
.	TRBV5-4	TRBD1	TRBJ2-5	CASSLAGQGEETQYF	TGTGCCAGCAGCTTGGCCGGACAGGGGGAAGAGACCCAGTACTTC
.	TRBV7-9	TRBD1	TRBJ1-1	CASSSPQGTEAFF	TGTGCCAGCAGCTCCCCCCAGGGGACAGAGGCTTTCTTT
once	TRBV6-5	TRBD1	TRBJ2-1	CASSYENRGRGEQFF	TGTGCCAGCAGTTACGAAAACAGGGGCCGAGGCGAGCAGTTCTTC
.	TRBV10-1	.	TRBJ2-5	CASSVSGGEETQYF	TGCGCCAGCAGTGTATCAGGTGGTGAAGAGACCCAGTACTTC
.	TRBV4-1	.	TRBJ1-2	CASSLVTTSTGYGYTF	TGCGCCAGCAGCCTAGTGACTACCTCGACGGGATATGGCTACACCTTC
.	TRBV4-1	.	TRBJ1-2	CASSQVLRGPNYGYTF	TGCGCCAGCAGCCAAGTTTTACGGGGCCCCAACTATGGCTACACCTTC